The 17 T cell receptor beta chains below all came from one sample that was sequenced in a study of T-cell memory formation after mild COVID-19. TCRdb used MiXCR to reprocess the 5' RACE reads, holding one entry per CDR3 protein. The table lists about 340,000 distinct CDR3 sequences, approximately 15% of them singletons, with about 22% in the top ten. The sample was PBMCs or a T cell subset sorted from them (not recorded which). Source of these receptors: a man between 18 and 29 years old who had mild COVID-19 (a few samples of this study predate the infection). Cell type and time point are not known.

This chain uses TRBV10-3 with TRBJ2-2; D is possibly TRBD1 or TRBD2 (5 bases each). Deletions cut 4 bases from V and 2 bases from J, with 14 bases between. The CDR3 is 16 amino acids. Germline values: CDR1 ENHRY, CDR2 SYGVKD. CDR3 sequence reads: CAISAGTAVNTGELFF. The CDR3, as DNA: TGTGCCATCAGTGCCGGGACCGCCGTAAACACCGGGGAGCTGTTTTTT.

This clonotype was seen a few times. The chain is built from TRBV13 and TRBJ2-1; the match to TRBD1 covers 7 bases. This CDR3 has 16 amino acids. CDR1 PRHDT and CDR2 FYEKMQ come from the germline V gene (reference sequence). The V segment lost 0 bases and the J segment 5 bases; nucleotides outside the gene matches: 7. CDR3 protein: CASSLGTGQNDNEQFF. The CDR3 DNA reads TGTGCCAGCAGCTTAGGGACGGGACAGAATGACAATGAGCAGTTCTTC.

The sample holds a few counts of this clonotype. The rearrangement joins TRBV29-1 to TRBJ2-3; TRBD2 matches at 10 bases. The V gene's germline CDR1 is SQVTM and CDR2 ANQGSEA. The CDR3 totals 16 residues. V lost 1 base, J lost 2 bases, and 6 bases stayed unmatched. CDR3 in DNA: TGCAGCGTTGAAGGGCTAGCGGGGGATTACACAGATACGCAGTATTTT. It yields the protein CSVEGLAGDYTDTQYF.

This rearrangement joins TRBV11-3 to TRBJ2-1, with 8 bases matching TRBD1. This CDR3 is built from 15 residues. Trimming removed 5 bases from V and 3 bases from J; junction bases left unmatched: 6. Germline V gene sequence: CDR1 SGHNT, CDR2 YENEEA. CDR3 amino acids: CASSPTDRVYNEQFF. The CDR3 coding sequence is TGTGCCAGCAGCCCCACGGACAGGGTCTACAATGAGCAGTTCTTC.

The chain joins TRBV12-3 or TRBV12-4 to TRBJ2-4; 9 bases are a match to TRBD2. The CDR3 is made up of 18 amino acids. J was trimmed by 0 bases and V by 6 bases; bases with no gene match: 12. This CDR3 reads CASSQHPPSGVAKNIQYF. The DNA of the CDR3 is TGTGCCAGCAGCCAACACCCTCCTAGCGGGGTAGCCAAAAACATTCAGTACTTC.

A few counts support this clonotype. V and J are TRBV24-1 and TRBJ2-3; 7 bases are shared with TRBD2. CDR1 and CDR2 from the germline V gene are KGHDR and SFDVKD. The CDR3 runs 16 residues. V was pared by 3 bases and J by 0 bases, with 5 bases of the junction left unmatched. CDR3 sequence reads: CATSDSGGGSTDTQYF. CDR3 sequence (DNA): TGTGCCACCAGTGATAGCGGCGGGGGAAGCACAGATACGCAGTATTTT.

This clonotype has more than one count but fewer than ten. This chain connects TRBV29-1 to TRBJ2-5; D gene ambiguous. V was cut by 7 bases and J by 5 bases, with 14 bases left in between. Per the germline V gene, CDR1 is SQVTM and CDR2 is ANQGSEA. The CDR3 is 12 residues long. CDR3 sequence (DNA): TGCAGCGCCATTACGAATGCCGAGACCCAGTACTTC. It encodes CSAITNAETQYF.

This clonotype occurred a few times. The chain combines TRBV3-1 with TRBJ1-1; possible D gene TRBD1, 6 bases. This CDR3 comprises 13 residues. Germline CDR1 is LGHDT and CDR2 is YNNKEL (reference sequence). The V end lost 1 base, the J end lost 12 bases, and 15 bases lay between the germline ends. The CDR3 DNA is TGTGCCAGCAGCCAAGCCCGGACAGCGCTAACTTTCTTT. It specifies CASSQARTALTFF.

This clonotype came up a few times. The CDR3 here is CSAPPSGGAADTQYF. The DNA for the CDR3 is TGCAGTGCTCCACCTAGCGGGGGGGCGGCCGATACGCAGTATTTT. The genes are TRBV20-1 and TRBJ2-3; TRBD2 matches at 12 bases. The junction had 9 bases not matched to a gene; V was cut back by 5 bases and J by 6 bases. CDR1 is DFQATT, CDR2 SNEGSKA, per germline (reference sequence). The CDR3 is 15 residues long.

This clonotype was observed a handful of times. This sequence joins TRBV29-1 and TRBJ2-3; D tentatively reads TRBD1 or TRBD2 (5 bases each). Per germline, CDR1 SQVTM and CDR2 ANQGSEA. CDR3 size: 16 residues. Deletions cut 1 base from V and 4 bases from J, with 18 bases between. DNA of the CDR3: TGCAGCGTTGAAGGGGTGGGGGTCCCGCGAGCAGATACGCAGTATTTT. It encodes CSVEGVGVPRADTQYF.

This clonotype has just a few counts. The J gene is TRBJ2-5, the V gene TRBV5-1, with D possibly TRBD2 on 7 matching bases. CDR1 is SGHRS, CDR2 YFSETQ, per germline. Trimming stripped 0 bases from V and 1 base from J, with 13 bases between. CDR3 size: 16 residues. This chain's CDR3 is CASSLGVGGPQETQYF. Here the CDR3 DNA reads TGCGCCAGCAGCTTGGGGGTCGGGGGGCCCCAAGAGACCCAGTACTTC. Drawing the rest from reference TRBV5-1 and TRBJ2-5, the complete variable domain is KAGVTQTPRYLIKTRGQQVTLSCSPISGHRSVSWYQQTPGQGLQFLFEYFSETQRNKGNFPGRFSGRQFSNSRSEMNVSTLELGDSALYLCASSLGVGGPQETQYFGPGTRLLVL.

This clonotype has only a few counts. This rearrangement joins TRBV5-1 to TRBJ2-2, with D unresolved. Trimming took off 3 bases at V and 4 bases at J, with 10 bases between the two ends. Germline CDR1 and CDR2: SGHRS and YFSETQ. This CDR3 contains 14 residues. CDR3 coding DNA: TGCGCCAGCAGCTGGCCGTCTAGCACCGGGGAGCTGTTTTTT. It specifies CASSWPSSTGELFF.

This clonotype has more than one count but fewer than ten. This chain joins TRBV11-3 and TRBJ2-7; 7 bases fit TRBD2. From germline, CDR1 is SGHNT and CDR2 YENEEA. V lost 5 bases and J lost 3; bases outside the gene matches: 4. This CDR3 has 13 amino acids. The CDR3 here is CASSARGSYEQYF. The CDR3 DNA sequence: TGTGCCAGCAGCGCCCGCGGGAGCTACGAGCAGTACTTC.

The chain combines TRBV7-2 with TRBJ1-5; 8 positions agree with TRBD1. The germline V gene has CDR1 SGHTA and CDR2 FQGNSA. After removal of 2 bases from V and 1 base from J, the junction contained 7 bases not matched to a gene. This CDR3 is 17 amino acids long. CDR3 region: CASSLRTGQISNQPQHF. The CDR3 coding sequence is TGTGCCAGCAGCTTAAGGACAGGGCAAATAAGCAATCAGCCCCAGCATTTT.

The chain has TRBV3-1 and TRBJ1-5; D is undetermined. The CDR3 totals 15 residues. V was trimmed by 4 bases and J by 2 bases, leaving 12 bases between them. Per the germline V gene, CDR1 is LGHDT and CDR2 is YNNKEL (reference sequence). CDR3 protein: CASSPTPRGNQPQHF. CDR3 nucleotides: TGTGCCAGCAGCCCGACTCCCCGAGGCAATCAGCCCCAGCATTTT. The full variable domain, in which reference TRBV3-1 and TRBJ1-5 provide the parts outside the CDR3, is DTAVSQTPKYLVTQMGNDKSIKCEQNLGHDTMYWYKQDSKKFLKIMFSYNNKELIINETVPNRFSPKSPDKAHLNLHINSLELGDSAVYFCASSPTPRGNQPQHFGDGTRLSIL.

The chain links TRBV20-1 to TRBJ1-2, with no clear D. The CDR3 is made up of 9 amino acids. Germline V lookup: CDR1 DFQATT, CDR2 SNEGSKA (reference sequence). Trimming left V 5 bases short and J 14 bases short, with 12 bases between. CDR3 coding DNA: TGCAGTGCTCACCCCAGGTGGACCTTC. Amino acid sequence: CSAHPRWTF.

Ten or more counts support this clonotype. The V and J genes are TRBV6-5 and TRBJ1-2; the D is unclear. CDR1 is MNHEY, CDR2 SVGAGI, per germline. The V end was cut by 6 bases, the J end by 0 bases, with 14 bases between. This CDR3 has 15 residues. The CDR3 sequence: CASSPPRLTNYGYTF. In DNA, the CDR3 is TGTGCCAGCAGCCCGCCCCGGCTGACTAACTATGGCTACACCTTC.